A single sample is the source of the 31 T cell receptor beta chains below, sequenced in a study of OX40 agonist ivuxolimab in advanced cancers. Repertoires were generated with immunoSEQ multiplex PCR, while TCRdb's copy carries only in-frame clones and drops some. Seen here are over 55,000 clones, 83% observed once, and the top ten hold 0.7%. The sample was CD4+ or CD8+ T cells sorted from blood, taken in a trial of the OX40 agonist ivuxolimab. The source is an adult with an advanced solid tumor such as melanoma, head and neck, liver or kidney cancer.

This clone came up a few times. The rearrangement uses TRBV19 and TRBJ2-3; 7 bases line up with TRBD1. Per the germline V gene, CDR1 is LNHDA and CDR2 is SQIVND (reference sequence). This CDR3 comprises 14 residues. With 6 bases clipped from V and 4 bases from J, the junction kept 7 bases outside the gene matches. For the CDR3, the DNA is TGTGCCAGTAGCACAGGGGTTCGGTCAGATACGCAGTATTTT. This encodes CASSTGVRSDTQYF.

The chain employs TRBV27 and TRBJ2-7, with 9 bases that match TRBD1. Germline CDR1 is MNHEY and CDR2 is SMNVEV (reference sequence). The CDR3 sequence is 14 residues long. The V gene end was trimmed by 6 bases and the J gene end by 3 bases; junction bases not matched to a gene: 6. The CDR3 loop is CASRGTGLFYEQYF. CDR3 nucleotide sequence: TGTGCCAGCAGGGGGACAGGGCTTTTCTACGAGCAGTACTTC.

V and J are TRBV2 and TRBJ1-1, with a tentative D call TRBD1 (6 bases). CDR1 is SNHLY and CDR2 is FYNNEI in the germline V gene. The ends were cut back, 6 bases at V and 0 bases at J, with 11 bases in the middle. This CDR3 has 14 amino acids. CDR3 sequence: CASRITGMNTEAFF. The CDR3 coding sequence is TGTGCCAGCAGGATAACAGGGATGAACACTGAAGCTTTCTTT.

J is TRBJ2-3 and V is TRBV7-2, with D unresolved. The CDR3 runs to 14 residues. Germline CDR1 is SGHTA and CDR2 is FQGNSA. Trimming cost V 1 base and J 2 bases, with 7 bases left between them. The CDR3 protein is CASSLGTYTDTQYF. The CDR3 bases are TGTGCCAGCAGCTTAGGCACTTACACAGATACGCAGTATTTT.

This chain connects TRBV13 to TRBJ1-6; possible D gene TRBD1, 6 bases. CDR1 and CDR2 (germline): PRHDT, FYEKMQ (reference sequence). CDR3 length: 17 residues. The V end lost 4 bases, the J end lost 4 bases, and 17 bases lay between the germline ends. CDR3 protein: CASSSYRESVYNSPLHF. In nucleotides, the CDR3 is TGTGCCAGCAGCTCTTACAGGGAGTCCGTTTATAATTCACCCCTCCACTTT.

J is TRBJ2-7 and V is TRBV2, with D perhaps assigned TRBD1 or TRBD2 (5 bases each). V lost 4 bases and J lost 0, with 10 bases in between. Germline assignment: CDR1 SNHLY and CDR2 FYNNEI. The length of the CDR3 is 14 residues. The CDR3 nucleotides are TGTGCCAGCAGTGTTGGGGGTAGCTCCTACGAGCAGTACTTC. Encoded protein: CASSVGGSSYEQYF.

V and J are TRBV7-8 and TRBJ2-5, with D hard to call. This CDR3 is built from 11 residues. CDR1 and CDR2 (germline): SGHVS, FQNEAQ. V lost 6 bases and J 3 bases, leaving 5 bases between the germline ends. CDR3 nucleotides: TGTGCCAGCAGTCGGGAAGAGACCCAGTACTTC. This translates into CASSREETQYF.

This clone was seen only once. The V and J genes are TRBV7-2 and TRBJ1-6; TRBD1 agrees at 8 bases. CDR3 size: 16 residues. V dropped 4 bases and J dropped 0; count of bases not matched to a gene: 2. Germline V gene data show CDR1 as SGHTA and CDR2 as FQGNSA. The CDR3 sequence is CASSYRGGSYNSPLHF. The DNA for the CDR3 is TGTGCCAGCAGCTACAGGGGGGGCTCCTATAATTCACCCCTCCACTTT.

This chain joins TRBV7-9 and TRBJ2-5; D call uncertain. The DNA end lines up better with TRBJ2-7; the J call may be wrong. From germline, CDR1 is SEHNR and CDR2 FQNEAQ (reference sequence). The CDR3 length is 14 residues. The CDR3 loop reads CASSLGPAPYEQYF. CDR3 sequence (DNA): TGTGCCAGCAGCTTAGGGCCAGCGCCCTACGAGCAGTACTTC.

The J gene is TRBJ2-2, the V gene TRBV5-4; 7 bases are shared with TRBD2. Germline lookup yields CDR1 SGHNT and CDR2 YYREEE (reference sequence). The CDR3 runs to 16 residues. Losses at the gene ends were 1 base for V and 5 bases for J; bases not matched to a gene: 8. CDR3 sequence: CASSLRRGGYTGELFF. DNA for the CDR3: TGTGCCAGCAGCTTGCGGCGCGGGGGATATACCGGGGAGCTGTTTTTT.

This clone was detected only a few times. The chain couples TRBV28 to TRBJ1-1; no clear D gene. Germline V lookup: CDR1 MDHEN, CDR2 SYDVKM. Trimming stripped 6 bases from V and 3 bases from J, with 5 bases between. The CDR3 totals 11 residues. CDR3 amino acids: CASRHDTEAFF. Written as DNA, the CDR3 is TGTGCCAGCAGGCACGACACTGAAGCTTTCTTT.

This clone was recorded only once. The chain links TRBV7-6 to TRBJ1-4; possibly TRBD1 for D (5 bases). The CDR3 is made up of 14 amino acids. Trimming took off 6 bases at V and 8 bases at J, with 16 bases between the two ends. Germline values: CDR1 SGHVS, CDR2 FNYEAQ. This CDR3 is CASSPTSKGEKLFF. For the CDR3, the DNA is TGTGCCAGCAGTCCGACTTCAAAGGGGGAAAAACTGTTTTTT.

This clone was detected only once. The chain combines TRBV7-9 with TRBJ2-1, with D unclear. The V gene's germline CDR1 is SEHNR and CDR2 FQNEAQ (reference sequence). This CDR3 contains 13 residues. V lost 1 base and J lost 5, with 6 bases in between. The CDR3 loop reads CASSLDHDNEQFF. CDR3 sequence (DNA): TGTGCCAGCAGCTTAGACCACGACAATGAGCAGTTCTTC.

The chain recombines TRBV18 with TRBJ1-4; D not certain. Germline assignment: CDR1 KGHSH and CDR2 LQKENI. This CDR3 has 14 residues. V was shortened by 4 bases and J by 6 bases, with 12 bases between the two germline ends. The CDR3: CASSLRTGYEKLFF. CDR3 DNA sequence: TGTGCCAGCTCACTGAGGACGGGATATGAAAAACTGTTTTTT.

This clone was seen only a few times. The chain links TRBV6-5 to TRBJ1-5, with 8 bases lining up with TRBD1. The CDR3 runs 14 residues. Germline lookup yields CDR1 MNHEY and CDR2 SVGAGI. V gave up 5 bases and J gave up 7 bases; unmatched junction bases: 7. CDR3: CASSPTGGGQPQHF. CDR3 DNA: TGTGCCAGCAGTCCTACAGGGGGAGGGCAGCCCCAGCATTTT.

The chain is built from TRBV6-5 and TRBJ1-5; D gene unclear. Germline CDR1 and CDR2: MNHEY and SVGAGI. The CDR3 has 13 residues. The V end lost 6 bases, the J end lost 3 bases, and 9 bases lay between the germline ends. The CDR3 loop reads CASSHFPNQPQHF. The CDR3 bases are TGTGCCAGCAGCCACTTTCCCAATCAGCCCCAGCATTTT.

V gene TRBV6-1 combines with J gene TRBJ2-3; 9 bases line up with TRBD2. The CDR3 sequence is 16 residues long. The V segment lost 3 bases and the J segment 6 bases; nucleotides outside the gene matches: 10. The germline V gene encodes CDR1 MNHNS and CDR2 SASEGT. Here the CDR3 reads CASSELAGFSADTQYF. The CDR3 DNA sequence: TGTGCCAGCAGTGAGCTAGCGGGATTCTCGGCGGATACGCAGTATTTT.

The rearrangement uses TRBV11-2 and TRBJ1-2; D might be TRBD1 (5 bases). The V and J ends lost 5 bases and 0 bases respectively, with 13 bases between them. This CDR3 region has 15 residues. Germline V lookup: CDR1 SGHAT, CDR2 FQNNGV. The CDR3 sequence is CASSPGGRSNYGYTF. The DNA of the CDR3 is TGTGCCAGCAGCCCCGGGGGGAGGTCTAACTATGGCTACACCTTC.

The chain employs TRBV25-1 and TRBJ1-6, with 8 bases matching TRBD1. Germline V gene data show CDR1 as MGHDK and CDR2 as SYGVNS. This CDR3 is 14 amino acids long. V lost 4 bases and J lost 9; bases outside the gene matches: 5. The CDR3 coding sequence is TGTGCCAGCAGTGGGACAGGGAGGGGTTCACCCCTCCACTTT. Encoded protein: CASSGTGRGSPLHF.

The V gene is TRBV29-1, the J gene TRBJ1-2; possibly TRBD1 for D (5 bases). V lost 3 bases and J lost 1, with 12 bases in between. CDR3 length equals 14 residues. Germline assignment: CDR1 SQVTM and CDR2 ANQGSEA. The CDR3 region has the DNA TGCAGCGTTGACCCGGCAGGGTTTAACTATGGCTACACCTTC. Translation gives CSVDPAGFNYGYTF.

The J gene is TRBJ1-6, the V gene TRBV19, with TRBD1 as a possible D gene (5 bases). Looked up from germline, CDR1 is LNHDA and CDR2 is SQIVND (reference sequence). Between the trimmed V and J ends, which lost 5 bases and 6 bases, there was a span of 8 bases. The CDR3 has 13 residues. The CDR3 is CASSDSFNSPLHF. The CDR3 DNA sequence: TGTGCCAGTAGTGACAGTTTTAATTCACCCCTCCACTTT. Complete variable domain (other parts from reference TRBV19 and TRBJ1-6): DGGITQSPKYLFRKEGQNVTLSCEQNLNHDAMYWYRQDPGQGLRLIYYSQIVNDFQKGDIAEGYSVSREKKESFPLTVTSAQKNPTAFYLCASSDSFNSPLHFGNGTRLTVT.

The V gene is TRBV6-1, the J gene TRBJ1-2; D possibly corresponds to TRBD1 (5 bases). V dropped 4 bases and J dropped 0 bases, with 12 bases sitting between them. The germline CDR1 and CDR2 sequences are MNHNS and SASEGT. This CDR3 spans 15 amino acids. Written as DNA, the CDR3 is TGTGCCAGCAGTGTGGGGGGGAGAGCTAACTATGGCTACACCTTC. As protein: CASSVGGRANYGYTF.

The chain links TRBV5-1 to TRBJ1-1, with D possibly being TRBD1 (6 bases). The CDR3 is made up of 13 amino acids. Per germline, CDR1 SGHRS and CDR2 YFSETQ. V was cut by 1 base and J by 3 bases, with 7 bases left in between. The CDR3 DNA reads TGCGCCAGCAGCTTGAGGGGGGACACTGAAGCTTTCTTT. This encodes CASSLRGDTEAFF.

J is TRBJ2-3 and V is TRBV10-2; no definite D call. The germline V gene encodes CDR1 WSHSY and CDR2 SAAADI. V was trimmed by 6 bases and J by 0 bases, leaving 10 bases between them. This CDR3 has 14 residues. CDR3 coding DNA: TGCGCCAGCAGACTTACCCCTAGCACAGATACGCAGTATTTT. Its translation: CASRLTPSTDTQYF.

The chain carries TRBV4-2 and TRBJ2-5; possible D gene TRBD1, 6 bases. Germline-derived CDR1 and CDR2 are LGHNA and YNFKEQ. Trimming pared 3 bases from V and 1 base from J, leaving 9 bases between. CDR3 length equals 14 residues. In DNA form, the CDR3 reads TGTGCCAGCAGCCAGGGACACTTCCAAGAGACCCAGTACTTC. It yields the protein CASSQGHFQETQYF.

The chain recombines TRBV5-1 with TRBJ2-5; perhaps TRBD2 as D (5 bases). CDR3 length equals 14 residues. CDR1 and CDR2 (germline): SGHRS, YFSETQ. Trimming pared 7 bases from V and 1 base from J, leaving 14 bases between. Written as DNA, the CDR3 is TGCGCCAGCGCTACCCCTAGCAGCCAAGAGACCCAGTACTTC. The encoded protein is CASATPSSQETQYF. Drawing the rest from reference TRBV5-1 and TRBJ2-5, the complete variable domain is KAGVTQTPRYLIKTRGQQVTLSCSPISGHRSVSWYQQTPGQGLQFLFEYFSETQRNKGNFPGRFSGRQFSNSRSEMNVSTLELGDSALYLCASATPSSQETQYFGPGTRLLVL.

This chain links TRBV7-8 with TRBJ1-5; a possible D gene is TRBD1 (6 bases). Germline CDR1 SGHVS, CDR2 FQNEAQ. The CDR3 length is 15 residues. V was pared by 5 bases and J by 7 bases, with 18 bases between. The CDR3 loop is CASSEDRTGKQPQHF. Here the CDR3 DNA reads TGTGCCAGCAGCGAGGACCGCACAGGGAAGCAGCCCCAGCATTTT.

Written as DNA, the CDR3 is TGTGCCAGCAGCGGATTGAGGGGATCCGAGCAGTACTTC. Amino acid sequence: CASSGLRGSEQYF. V usage is TRBV6-6 and J usage is TRBJ2-7; D assignment may be TRBD1 or TRBD2 (5 bases each). Per the germline V gene, CDR1 is MNHNY and CDR2 is SVGAGI (reference sequence). This CDR3 is built from 13 residues. Trimming shortened V by 6 bases and J by 6 bases, and 15 bases separated the two germline ends.

V gene TRBV27 combines with J gene TRBJ1-2, with 7 nucleotides matching TRBD1. The germline gives CDR1 MNHEY, CDR2 SMNVEV (reference sequence). J was trimmed by 4 bases and V by 2 bases; bases with no gene match: 7. The CDR3 consists of 15 residues. The chain's CDR3 is CASSLGAQGPYGYTF. CDR3 in DNA: TGTGCCAGCAGTTTAGGGGCACAGGGGCCCTATGGCTACACCTTC.

This clone appeared a few times. CDR3 sequence reads: CASSPQQLSVGEKETQYF. CDR3 in DNA: TGTGCCAGCTCACCCCAACAGCTTTCTGTCGGGGAAAAAGAGACCCAGTACTTC. The chain uses TRBV18 and TRBJ2-5; TRBD2 might be the D (5 bases). This CDR3 comprises 18 residues. Germline loops: CDR1 KGHSH, CDR2 LQKENI. The V and J ends lost 3 bases and 3 bases respectively, with 23 bases between them.

The genes are TRBV7-3 and TRBJ2-2; D unresolved. V shed 5 bases and J shed 4 bases, with 14 bases lying between them. CDR3 length equals 15 residues. Germline CDR1 and CDR2: SGHTA and FQGTGA. In DNA form, the CDR3 reads TGTGCCAGCAGCCCCCGTGGGGATGGCACCGGGGAGCTGTTTTTT. This codes for CASSPRGDGTGELFF. The variable domain in full, with the rest retrieved from reference TRBV7-3 and TRBJ2-2, is GAGVSQTPSNKVTEKGKYVELRCDPISGHTALYWYRQSLGQGPEFLIYFQGTGAADDSGLPNDRFFAVRPEGSVSTLKIQRTERGDSAVYLCASSPRGDGTGELFFGEGSRLTVL.